This T cell receptor (beta chain) was identified in a study of blood T cell repertoires in COVID-19. At the level of the study: Acute and convalescent COVID-19 specimens originated in the United States, Italy and Spain. In each case, the material was cDNA or gDNA derived from T cells, B-cell-depleted T cells, or PBMCs.

Assay: immunoSEQ multiplex PCR; the TCRdb copy retains only in-frame clones and omits some. The table shows 200,000 to 250,000 clones, with over 80% occurring only once. With V trimmed by 2 bases and J by 4 bases, 3 bases remained unmatched. Germline CDR1 GTSNPN, CDR2 SVGIG (reference sequence). The CDR3 runs to 14 residues. This clone came up a few times. The rearrangement uses TRBV30 and TRBJ2-3; 10 positions agree with TRBD1. Input material: PBMCs or T cells enriched from blood (not recorded which). The sequence was collected from a man aged 18 to 30 with acute COVID-19. Written as DNA, the CDR3 is TGTGCCTGGAGTAAGACAGGGGGCGCAGATACGCAGTATTTT. This codes for CAWSKTGGADTQYF.